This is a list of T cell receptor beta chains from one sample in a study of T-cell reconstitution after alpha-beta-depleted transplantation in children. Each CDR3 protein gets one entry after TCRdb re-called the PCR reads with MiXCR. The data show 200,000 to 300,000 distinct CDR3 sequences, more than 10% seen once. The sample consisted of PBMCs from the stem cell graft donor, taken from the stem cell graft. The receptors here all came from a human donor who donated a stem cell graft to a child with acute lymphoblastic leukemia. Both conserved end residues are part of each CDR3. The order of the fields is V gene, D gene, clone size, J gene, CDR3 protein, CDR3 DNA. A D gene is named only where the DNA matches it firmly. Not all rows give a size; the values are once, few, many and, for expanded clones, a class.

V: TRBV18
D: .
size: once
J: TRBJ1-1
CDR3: CASSPTRGQNTEAFF
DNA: TGTGCCAGCTCACCTACCCGGGGCCAGAACACTGAAGCTTTCTTT

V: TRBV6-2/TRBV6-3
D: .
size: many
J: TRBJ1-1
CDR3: CASSYPDTEAFF
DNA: TGTGCCAGCAGTTATCCTGACACTGAAGCTTTCTTT

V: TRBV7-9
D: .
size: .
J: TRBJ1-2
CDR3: CASSLLELFGYTF
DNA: TGTGCCAGCAGCTTACTAGAGTTGTTTGGCTACACCTTC

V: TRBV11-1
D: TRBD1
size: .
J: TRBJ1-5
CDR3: CASSWDVTGGNQPQHF
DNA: TGTGCCAGCAGCTGGGATGTTACAGGGGGCAATCAGCCCCAGCATTTT

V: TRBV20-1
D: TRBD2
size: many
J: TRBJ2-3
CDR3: CSASPGLAGPSTDTQYF
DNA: TGCAGTGCTAGTCCGGGACTAGCGGGACCTAGCACAGATACGCAGTATTTT

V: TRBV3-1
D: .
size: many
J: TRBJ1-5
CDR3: CASSSTRWANQPQHF
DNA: TGTGCCAGCAGCTCCACTCGCTGGGCAAATCAGCCCCAGCATTTT

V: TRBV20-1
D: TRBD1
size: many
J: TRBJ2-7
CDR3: CSATSPGQGAYEQYF
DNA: TGCAGTGCTACGAGTCCGGGACAGGGGGCCTACGAGCAGTACTTC

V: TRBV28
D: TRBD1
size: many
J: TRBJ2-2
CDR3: CASSLWGTGNTGELFF
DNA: TGTGCCAGCAGTTTATGGGGGACAGGGAACACCGGGGAGCTGTTTTTT

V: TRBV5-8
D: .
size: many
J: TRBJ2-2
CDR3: CASSRTALATGELFF
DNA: TGTGCCAGCAGCCGGACAGCCTTGGCCACCGGGGAGCTGTTTTTT

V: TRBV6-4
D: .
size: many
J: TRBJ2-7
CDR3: CASSDSPPGCEQYF
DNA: TGTGCCAGCAGTGACTCGCCCCCTGGCTGCGAGCAGTACTTC

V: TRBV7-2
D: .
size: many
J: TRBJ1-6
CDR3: CASSLGQGPYNSPLHF
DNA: TGTGCCAGCAGCTTAGGCCAGGGCCCCTATAATTCACCCCTCCACTTT

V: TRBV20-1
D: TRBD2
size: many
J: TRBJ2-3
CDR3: CSASRTSLKDTQYF
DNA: TGCAGTGCTAGTAGGACTAGCCTGAAGGATACGCAGTATTTT

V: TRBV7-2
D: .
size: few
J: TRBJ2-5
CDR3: CASSLGLTAFRPQETQYF
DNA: TGTGCCAGCAGCTTAGGGCTCACAGCCTTCCGGCCTCAAGAGACCCAGTACTTC

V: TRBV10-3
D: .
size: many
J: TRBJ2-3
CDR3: CAISDQGLIETRDTQYF
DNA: TGTGCCATCAGTGATCAGGGTTTAATTGAAACCCGAGATACGCAGTATTTT

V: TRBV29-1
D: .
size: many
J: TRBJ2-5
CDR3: CSVRGQGETQYF
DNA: TGCAGCGTTCGGGGCCAGGGCGAGACCCAGTACTTC

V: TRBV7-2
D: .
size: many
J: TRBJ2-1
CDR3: CASSLWGNNYEQFF
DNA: TGTGCCAGCAGCTTATGGGGCAACAATTACGAGCAGTTCTTC

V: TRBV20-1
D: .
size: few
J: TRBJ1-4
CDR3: CSAREAPDVIREKLFF
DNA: TGCAGTGCTAGAGAGGCACCGGACGTCATACGTGAAAAACTGTTTTTT

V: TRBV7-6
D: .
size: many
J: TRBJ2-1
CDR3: CASSDTAYNEQFF
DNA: TGTGCCAGCAGCGACACGGCCTACAATGAGCAGTTCTTC

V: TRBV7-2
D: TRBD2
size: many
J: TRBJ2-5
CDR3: CASSFREGETQYF
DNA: TGTGCCAGCAGCTTCAGGGAGGGGGAGACCCAGTACTTC

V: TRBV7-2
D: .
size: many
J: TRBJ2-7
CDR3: CASSLAIQGEQYF
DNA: TGTGCCAGCAGCTTAGCTATTCAGGGAGAGCAGTACTTC

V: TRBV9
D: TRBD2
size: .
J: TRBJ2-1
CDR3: CASSETSGGYNEQFF
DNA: TGTGCCAGCAGCGAGACTAGCGGGGGCTACAATGAGCAGTTCTTC

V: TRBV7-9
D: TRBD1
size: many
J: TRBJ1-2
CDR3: CASSFNRDRGTHGYTF
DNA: TGTGCCAGCAGCTTTAACCGGGACAGGGGAACCCATGGCTACACCTTC

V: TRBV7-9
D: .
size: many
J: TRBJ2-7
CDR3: CASEGDTTYEQYF
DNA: TGTGCCAGCGAAGGAGACACGACCTACGAGCAGTACTTC

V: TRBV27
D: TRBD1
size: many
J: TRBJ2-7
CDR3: CASSSGTGGVEQYF
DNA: TGTGCCAGCAGTTCAGGGACAGGGGGCGTCGAGCAGTACTTC

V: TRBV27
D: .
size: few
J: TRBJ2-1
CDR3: CASSRDSDPRGRDQFF
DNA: TGTGCCAGCAGTAGGGATAGCGACCCGAGAGGGAGAGATCAGTTCTTC

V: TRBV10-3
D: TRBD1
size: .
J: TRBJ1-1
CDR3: CAISGVWGQGEAFF
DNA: TGTGCCATCAGTGGGGTCTGGGGACAGGGTGAAGCTTTCTTT

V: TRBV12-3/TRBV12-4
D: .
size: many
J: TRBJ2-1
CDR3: CASSLGAREQFF
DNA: TGTGCCAGCAGTCTGGGGGCCCGGGAGCAGTTCTTC

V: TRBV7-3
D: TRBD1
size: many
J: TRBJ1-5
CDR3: CASSSGQPQNQPQHF
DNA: TGTGCCAGCAGCTCGGGACAGCCACAAAATCAGCCCCAGCATTTT

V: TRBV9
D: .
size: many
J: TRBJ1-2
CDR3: CASSAPANYGYTF
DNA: TGTGCCAGCAGCGCCCCGGCTAACTATGGCTACACCTTC

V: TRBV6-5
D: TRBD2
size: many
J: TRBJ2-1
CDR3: CASSYPRSGGRANNEQFF
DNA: TGTGCCAGCAGTTACCCGAGGTCGGGCGGGAGGGCCAACAATGAGCAGTTCTTC

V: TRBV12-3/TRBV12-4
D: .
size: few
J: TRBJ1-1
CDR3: CASSPQTPGAFF
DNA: TGTGCCAGCAGTCCCCAAACACCGGGGGCTTTCTTT

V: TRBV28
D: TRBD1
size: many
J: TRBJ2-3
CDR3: CASSYRGPPGDTQYF
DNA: TGTGCCAGCAGTTACAGGGGCCCGCCGGGAGATACGCAGTATTTT

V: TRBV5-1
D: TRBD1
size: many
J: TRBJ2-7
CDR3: CASSLVDRVVSPYEQYF
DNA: TGCGCCAGCAGCTTGGTAGACAGGGTGGTTTCTCCTTACGAGCAGTACTTC

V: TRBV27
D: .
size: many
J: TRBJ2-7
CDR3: CASSPNRDTRYEQYF
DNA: TGTGCCAGCAGTCCCAACCGGGACACCCGCTACGAGCAGTACTTC

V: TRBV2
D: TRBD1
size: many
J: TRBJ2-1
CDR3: CASSGTRDSNYNEQFF
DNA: TGTGCCAGCAGTGGGACTCGGGACAGTAATTACAATGAGCAGTTCTTC

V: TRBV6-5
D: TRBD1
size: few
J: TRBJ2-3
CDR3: CASSSEYPDRDTDTQYF
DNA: TGTGCCAGCAGTTCAGAGTACCCGGACAGGGACACAGATACGCAGTATTTT

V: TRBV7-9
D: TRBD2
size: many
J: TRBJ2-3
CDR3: CASSSPRGGLRDTQYF
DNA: TGTGCCAGCAGCTCCCCTCGCGGGGGGCTCAGAGATACGCAGTATTTT

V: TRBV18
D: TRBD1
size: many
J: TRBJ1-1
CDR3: CASSYTDRGPEAFF
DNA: TGTGCCAGCTCATATACGGACAGGGGGCCTGAAGCTTTCTTT

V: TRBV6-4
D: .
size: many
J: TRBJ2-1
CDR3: CASSDMGPPDEQFF
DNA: TGTGCCAGCAGTGACATGGGGCCCCCCGATGAGCAGTTCTTC

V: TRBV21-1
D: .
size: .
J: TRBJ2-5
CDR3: CASSPIVNRTSEETQYF
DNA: TGTGCCAGCAGCCCTATCGTTAACCGGACATCCGAAGAGACCCAGTACTTC

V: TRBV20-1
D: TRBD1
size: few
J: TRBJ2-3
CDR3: CSARVTGADTQYF
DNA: TGCAGTGCTAGGGTTACAGGGGCCGATACGCAGTATTTT

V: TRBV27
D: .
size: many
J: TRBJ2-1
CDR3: CASSLRGDEQFF
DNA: TGTGCCAGCAGTTTAAGGGGGGATGAGCAGTTCTTC